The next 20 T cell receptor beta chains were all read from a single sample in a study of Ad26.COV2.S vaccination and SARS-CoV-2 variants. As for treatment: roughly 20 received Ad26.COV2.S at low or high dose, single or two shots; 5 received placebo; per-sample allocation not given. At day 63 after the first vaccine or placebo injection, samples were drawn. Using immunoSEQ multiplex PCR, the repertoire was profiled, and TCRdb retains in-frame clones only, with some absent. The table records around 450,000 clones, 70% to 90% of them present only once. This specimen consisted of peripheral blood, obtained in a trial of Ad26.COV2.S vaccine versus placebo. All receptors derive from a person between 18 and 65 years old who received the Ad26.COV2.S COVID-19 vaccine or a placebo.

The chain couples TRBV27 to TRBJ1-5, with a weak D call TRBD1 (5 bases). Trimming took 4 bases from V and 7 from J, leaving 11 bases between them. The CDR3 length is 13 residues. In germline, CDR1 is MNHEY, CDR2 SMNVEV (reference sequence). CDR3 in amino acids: CASSYGRQQPQHF. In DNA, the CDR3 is TGTGCCAGCAGTTACGGCAGACAGCAGCCCCAGCATTTT.

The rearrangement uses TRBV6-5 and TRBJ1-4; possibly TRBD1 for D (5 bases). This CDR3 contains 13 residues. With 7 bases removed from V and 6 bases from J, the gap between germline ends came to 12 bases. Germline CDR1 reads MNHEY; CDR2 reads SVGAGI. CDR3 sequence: CASTPGLYEKLFF. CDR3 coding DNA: TGTGCCAGCACCCCGGGACTGTATGAAAAACTGTTTTTT.

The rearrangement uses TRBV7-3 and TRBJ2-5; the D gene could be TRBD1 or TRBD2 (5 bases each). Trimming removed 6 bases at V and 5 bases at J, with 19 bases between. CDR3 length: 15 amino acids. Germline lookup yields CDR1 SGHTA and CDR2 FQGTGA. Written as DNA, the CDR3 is TGTGCCAGCAGTAACCTCGGACTCTCAGGGGAGACCCAGTACTTC. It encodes CASSNLGLSGETQYF.

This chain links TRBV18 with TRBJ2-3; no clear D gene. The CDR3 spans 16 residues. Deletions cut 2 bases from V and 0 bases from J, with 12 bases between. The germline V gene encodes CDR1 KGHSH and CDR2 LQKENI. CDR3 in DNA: TGTGCCAGCTCACCAGTTGAGCGTTCTAGCACAGATACGCAGTATTTT. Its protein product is CASSPVERSSTDTQYF.

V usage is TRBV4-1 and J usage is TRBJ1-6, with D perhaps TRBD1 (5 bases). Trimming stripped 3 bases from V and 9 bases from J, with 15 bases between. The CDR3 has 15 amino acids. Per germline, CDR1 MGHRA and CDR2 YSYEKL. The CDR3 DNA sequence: TGCGCCAGCAGCCAGGGGACCGTTAGTGGTTCACCCCTCCACTTT. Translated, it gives CASSQGTVSGSPLHF.

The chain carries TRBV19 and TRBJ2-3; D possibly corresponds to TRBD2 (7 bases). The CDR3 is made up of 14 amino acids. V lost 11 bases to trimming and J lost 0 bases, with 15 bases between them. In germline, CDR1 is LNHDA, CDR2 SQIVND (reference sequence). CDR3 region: CASGGGGSTDTQYF. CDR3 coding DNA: TGTGCCTCTGGGGGGGGCGGAAGCACAGATACGCAGTATTTT.

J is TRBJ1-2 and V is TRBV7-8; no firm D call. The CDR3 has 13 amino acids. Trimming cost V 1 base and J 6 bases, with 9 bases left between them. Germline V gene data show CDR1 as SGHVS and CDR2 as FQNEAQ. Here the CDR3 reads CASSLGGFHGYTF. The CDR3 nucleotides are TGTGCCAGCAGCTTAGGTGGGTTCCATGGCTACACCTTC. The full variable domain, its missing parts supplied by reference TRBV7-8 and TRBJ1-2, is GAGVSQSPRYKVAKRGQDVALRCDPISGHVSLFWYQQALGQGPEFLTYFQNEAQLDKSGLPSDRFFAERPEGSVSTLKIQRTQQEDSAVYLCASSLGGFHGYTFGSGTRLTVV.

The CDR3 DNA reads TGTGCCAGCAGCTTAGGTTTTGGGCCTTACGAGCAGTACTTC. Its translation: CASSLGFGPYEQYF. This chain joins TRBV11-2 and TRBJ2-7; no firm D call. CDR3 length equals 14 residues. The germline V gene encodes CDR1 SGHAT and CDR2 FQNNGV. The V gene lost 1 base and the J gene lost 4 bases, with 11 bases spanning the gap.

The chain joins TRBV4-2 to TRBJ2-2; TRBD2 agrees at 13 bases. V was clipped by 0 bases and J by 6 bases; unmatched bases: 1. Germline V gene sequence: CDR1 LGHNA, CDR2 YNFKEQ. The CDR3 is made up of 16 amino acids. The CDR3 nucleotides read TGTGCCAGCAGCCAAGATGGGACTAGCGGGGCCGGGGAGCTGTTTTTT. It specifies CASSQDGTSGAGELFF.

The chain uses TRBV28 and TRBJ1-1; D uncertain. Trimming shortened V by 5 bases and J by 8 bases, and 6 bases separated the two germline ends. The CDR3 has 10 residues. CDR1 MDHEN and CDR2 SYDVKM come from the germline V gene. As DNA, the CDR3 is TGTGCCAGCAGTCAGTCCGAAGCTTTCTTT. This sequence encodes CASSQSEAFF.

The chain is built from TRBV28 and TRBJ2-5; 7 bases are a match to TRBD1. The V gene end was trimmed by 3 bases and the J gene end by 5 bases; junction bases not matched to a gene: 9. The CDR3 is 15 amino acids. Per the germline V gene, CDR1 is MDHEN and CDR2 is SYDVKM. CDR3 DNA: TGTGCCAGCAGTTTTAACAGGGGTGAAGTCGAGACCCAGTACTTC. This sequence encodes CASSFNRGEVETQYF.

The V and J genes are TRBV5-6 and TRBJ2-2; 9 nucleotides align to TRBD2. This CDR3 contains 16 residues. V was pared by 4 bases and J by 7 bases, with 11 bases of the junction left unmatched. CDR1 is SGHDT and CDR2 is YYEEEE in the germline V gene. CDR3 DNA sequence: TGTGCCAGCAGCCCTCAAGCGGGACTAGCTATCGGGGAGCTGTTTTTT. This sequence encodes CASSPQAGLAIGELFF.

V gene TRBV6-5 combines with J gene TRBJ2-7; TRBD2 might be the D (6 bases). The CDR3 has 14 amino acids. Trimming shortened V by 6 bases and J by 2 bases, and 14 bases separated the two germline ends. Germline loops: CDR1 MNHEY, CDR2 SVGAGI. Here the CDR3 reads CASRGDLHAYEQYF. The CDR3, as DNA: TGTGCCAGCAGGGGGGACTTGCACGCCTACGAGCAGTACTTC.

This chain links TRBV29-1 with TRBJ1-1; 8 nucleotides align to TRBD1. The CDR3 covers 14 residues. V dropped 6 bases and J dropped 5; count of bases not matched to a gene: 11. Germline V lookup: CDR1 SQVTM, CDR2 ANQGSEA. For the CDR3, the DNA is TGCAGCGTACAACTCACAGGGGGTAAAACTGAAGCTTTCTTT. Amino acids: CSVQLTGGKTEAFF.

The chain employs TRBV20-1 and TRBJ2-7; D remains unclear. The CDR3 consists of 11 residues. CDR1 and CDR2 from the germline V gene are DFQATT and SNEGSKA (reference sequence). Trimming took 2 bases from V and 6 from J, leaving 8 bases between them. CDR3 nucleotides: TGCAGTGCTAGAAGGGAAAGCGAGCAGTACTTC. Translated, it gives CSARRESEQYF.

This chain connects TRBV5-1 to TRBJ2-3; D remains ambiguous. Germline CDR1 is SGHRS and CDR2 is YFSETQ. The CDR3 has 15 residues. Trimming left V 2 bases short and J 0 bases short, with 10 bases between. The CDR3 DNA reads TGCGCCAGCAGCTTCCGTTCAACTAGCACAGATACGCAGTATTTT. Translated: CASSFRSTSTDTQYF.

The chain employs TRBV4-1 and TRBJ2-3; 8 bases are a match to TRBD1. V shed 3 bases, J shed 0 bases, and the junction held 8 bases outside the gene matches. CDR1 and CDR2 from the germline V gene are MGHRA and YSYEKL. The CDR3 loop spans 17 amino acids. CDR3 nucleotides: TGCGCCAGCAGCCAGGCAGGGGGCGCGGGTAGCACAGATACGCAGTATTTT. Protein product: CASSQAGGAGSTDTQYF.

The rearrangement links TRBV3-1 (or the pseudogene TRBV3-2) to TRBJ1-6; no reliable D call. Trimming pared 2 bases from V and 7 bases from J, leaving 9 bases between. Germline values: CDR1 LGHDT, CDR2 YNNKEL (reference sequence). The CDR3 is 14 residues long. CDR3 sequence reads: CASSQRRENSPLHF. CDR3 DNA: TGTGCCAGCAGCCAACGGCGGGAGAATTCACCCCTCCACTTT.

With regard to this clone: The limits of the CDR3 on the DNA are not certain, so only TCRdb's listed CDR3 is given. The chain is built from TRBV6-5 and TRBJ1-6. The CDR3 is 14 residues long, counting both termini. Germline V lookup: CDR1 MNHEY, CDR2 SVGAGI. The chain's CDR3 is CASSTSGSGSPLHF.

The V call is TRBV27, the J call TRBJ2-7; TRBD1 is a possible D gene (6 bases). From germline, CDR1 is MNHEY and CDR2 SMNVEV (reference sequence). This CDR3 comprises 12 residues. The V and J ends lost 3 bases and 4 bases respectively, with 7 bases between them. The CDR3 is CASSLRGYEQYF. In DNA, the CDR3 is TGTGCCAGCAGTTTGAGGGGGTACGAGCAGTACTTC.